The following is a T cell receptor (beta chain) sequence with its context. V was trimmed by 5 bases and J by 7 bases, leaving 9 bases between them. Germline V gene data show CDR1 as LNHDA and CDR2 as SQIVND (reference sequence). The CDR3 contains 13 residues. As originally analysed: Reference gene primer amplification gave nucleated cell count estimates. Here immunoSEQ multiplex PCR was the method, and the copy in TCRdb shows in-frame clones only, minus some. Clone size and the V and J calls come from that table; the DNA yielded D and trimming. The data hold approximately 150,000 clones, with around 90% observed a single time. These data come from a study of blood T cell repertoires in COVID-19. Study at large: The origin of the acute and convalescent COVID-19 samples was the United States, Italy and Spain. PBMCs, B-cell-depleted T cells, or T cells provided the cDNA or gDNA that made up the material.

The sequenced material came from peripheral blood. This TCR was recovered from a man between 60 and 75 years old with active or convalescent COVID-19. The gene calls are TRBV19 and TRBJ1-6; a weak D match, TRBD1 (5 bases). The CDR3 DNA sequence: TGTGCCAGTAGTGGGGAGGGGAATTCACCCCTCCACTTT. Translation gives CASSGEGNSPLHF.